This T cell receptor (beta chain) was identified during a study of T cell responses to AZD1222 COVID-19 vaccine. Study as a whole: The analysis combined second doses at about 4 or about 12 weeks.

CDR3 length: 12 amino acids. Germline assignment: CDR1 MDHEN and CDR2 SYDVKM. V lost 6 bases and J 2 bases, leaving 7 bases between the germline ends. The data were produced by immunoSEQ multiplex PCR, yet TCRdb's version contains in-frame clones alone and is incomplete. The sample comprises fewer than 150,000 clones, just over 85% of which are singletons, and under 9.5% rests with the top ten. For this clone: Antigen unknown.

Whole-study results and caveats: Reportedly, close to half of spike-specific TCRs are directed against unmutated variant regions. Seropositivity was recorded at baseline in only a handful of AZD1222 recipients. The sample set comprised mostly white British donors with more females, and clonal diversity was possibly underestimated.

The sample consisted of peripheral blood, taken on day 0 of AZD1222 vaccination. The chain links TRBV28 to TRBJ1-2; the D is unclear. The sequence came from an adult in good health. CDR3: CASSGMNYGYTF. DNA for the CDR3: TGTGCCAGCAGCGGGATGAACTATGGCTACACCTTC.